This T cell receptor beta chain was profiled in a study of human T cells and chemical hapten exposure. TCRdb redid the calling of the RACE reads with MiXCR, one entry per CDR3 protein. The sample contains over 100,000 distinct CDR3 sequences, 9.2% of which appear only once. The time point: patch test 2, 6 weeks after DPC sensitization. The treatment: therapeutic diphenylcyclopropenone sensitization with weekly scalp DPC. This clonotype was counted ten times or more. The CDR3 covers 15 residues. Germline CDR1 reads SGHTA; CDR2 reads FQGNSA. The trim removed 3 bases at V and 4 bases at J, leaving 6 bases unmatched.

Sequences were derived from whole blood, sampled in connection with sensitization to the hapten diphenylcyclopropenone (DPC). This sequence was found in a woman in her thirties or forties with alopecia areata. Some clones in this sample may be carry-over from other donors' samples. The chain combines TRBV7-2 with TRBJ2-7; 10 bases match TRBD1. CDR3 bases: TGTGCCAGCAGCTTCGGACAGGGACAGGGGTACGAGCAGTACTTC. This sequence encodes CASSFGQGQGYEQYF.